Listed below are T cell receptor beta chains from one sample, sequenced in a study of T cell responses to AZD1222 COVID-19 vaccine. Sequenced by immunoSEQ multiplex PCR; TCRdb stores in-frame clones only, minus some. Of some 54,000 clones listed, approximately 88% are singletons. Source: peripheral blood, taken on day 0 of AZD1222 vaccination. The receptors were gathered from an adult in good health. Each CDR3 is given with its conserved first and last residue. The D gene is left open where the match is weak. Only some rows state a clone size, as once, few, many or a class for expanded clones.

J gene: TRBJ1-2
D gene: NA
V gene: TRBV6-1
clone size: NA
CDR3 protein: CASSETVHTRGYTF
CDR3 DNA: TGTGCCAGCAGTGAGACAGTCCATACTCGGGGCTACACCTTC

J gene: TRBJ2-7
D gene: NA
V gene: TRBV5-4
clone size: NA
CDR3 protein: CASSLKREIHEQYF
CDR3 DNA: TGTGCCAGCAGCTTGAAACGGGAGATACACGAGCAGTACTTC

J gene: TRBJ2-2
D gene: NA
V gene: TRBV19
clone size: NA
CDR3 protein: CASRAWGAQMNTGELFF
CDR3 DNA: TGTGCCAGTCGAGCCTGGGGGGCGCAAATGAACACCGGGGAGCTGTTTTTT

J gene: TRBJ2-5
D gene: NA
V gene: TRBV14
clone size: NA
CDR3 protein: CASSPRLIWSQETQYF
CDR3 DNA: TGTGCCAGCAGCCCCCGTTTGATATGGAGCCAAGAGACCCAGTACTTC

J gene: TRBJ1-1
D gene: NA
V gene: TRBV2
clone size: NA
CDR3 protein: CASSEQGSNTEAFF
CDR3 DNA: TGTGCCAGCAGTGAACAAGGGTCGAACACTGAAGCTTTCTTT

J gene: TRBJ2-3
D gene: NA
V gene: TRBV5-4
clone size: NA
CDR3 protein: CASSLNQGLSTDTQYF
CDR3 DNA: TGTGCCAGCAGCTTGAACCAGGGGCTGAGCACAGATACGCAGTATTTT

J gene: TRBJ1-5
D gene: NA
V gene: TRBV7-8
clone size: NA
CDR3 protein: CASSLGRGNQPQHF
CDR3 DNA: TGTGCCAGCAGCCTGGGGCGGGGGAATCAGCCCCAGCATTTT

J gene: TRBJ2-7
D gene: NA
V gene: TRBV7-9
clone size: NA
CDR3 protein: CASSLKDFYEQYF
CDR3 DNA: TGTGCCAGCAGCTTAAAAGACTTTTACGAGCAGTACTTC

J gene: TRBJ1-2
D gene: TRBD1
V gene: TRBV5-1
clone size: NA
CDR3 protein: CASSQGQASYGYTF
CDR3 DNA: TGCGCCAGCAGCCAGGGACAGGCGAGCTATGGCTACACCTTC

J gene: TRBJ1-1
D gene: NA
V gene: TRBV11-2
clone size: NA
CDR3 protein: CASSLDFAGDTEAFF
CDR3 DNA: TGTGCCAGCAGCTTAGATTTTGCGGGCGACACTGAAGCTTTCTTT

J gene: TRBJ1-1
D gene: NA
V gene: TRBV6-4
clone size: NA
CDR3 protein: CASSESRGDRSFF
CDR3 DNA: TGTGCCAGCAGTGAATCGAGAGGGGATCGGTCTTTCTTT

J gene: TRBJ2-5
D gene: TRBD2
V gene: TRBV2
clone size: once
CDR3 protein: CASIRLAGETQYF
CDR3 DNA: TGTGCCAGCATCCGACTAGCGGGAGAGACCCAGTACTTC

J gene: TRBJ2-2
D gene: TRBD2
V gene: TRBV7-2
clone size: NA
CDR3 protein: CASILAGGTGELFF
CDR3 DNA: TGTGCCAGCATTTTAGCGGGAGGTACCGGGGAGCTGTTTTTT

J gene: TRBJ1-4
D gene: NA
V gene: TRBV30
clone size: NA
CDR3 protein: CAWTSGPAEKLFF
CDR3 DNA: TGTGCCTGGACCAGTGGCCCGGCTGAAAAACTGTTTTTT